These 29 T cell receptor beta chains originate from one sample sequenced in a study of T cells after yellow fever vaccination. TCRdb re-called the 5' RACE reads through MiXCR, storing one row per CDR3 protein. This table holds some 390,000 distinct CDR3 sequences, around 19% found once. This sample comprised PBMCs, obtained before the yellow fever booster vaccination. Receptor source: a man in his late teens or twenties who received the YFV17D yellow fever vaccine.

V gene TRBV24-1 combines with J gene TRBJ2-2; 7 bases align to TRBD1. The ends lost 3 bases at V and 3 bases at J; junction bases unmatched: 6. From germline, CDR1 is KGHDR and CDR2 SFDVKD. The CDR3 has 16 residues. The CDR3 reads CATSDTGTADTGELFF. The CDR3 nucleotides are TGTGCCACCAGTGATACCGGGACAGCTGACACCGGGGAGCTGTTTTTT.

This clonotype was seen more than once but under ten times. The chain combines TRBV7-2 with TRBJ2-5; no clear D. Germline CDR1 is SGHTA and CDR2 is FQGNSA. The CDR3 is 14 residues long. The V end was cut by 5 bases, the J end by 5 bases, with 15 bases between. CDR3 protein: CASSQRLARETQYF. CDR3 DNA sequence: TGTGCCAGCAGCCAACGTTTAGCCCGTGAGACCCAGTACTTC.

The CDR3 loop reads CASSRGPLSRV. The CDR3 DNA follows: TGTGCCAGCAGTCGCGGGCCCCTTTCACGAGTC. The chain joins TRBV2 to TRBJ2-7; possible D gene TRBD2, 5 bases. The CDR3 length is 11 residues. The germline V gene encodes CDR1 SNHLY and CDR2 FYNNEI.

This clonotype was detected only a few times. The chain is built from TRBV5-6 and TRBJ1-1; D is unclear. Germline CDR1 is SGHDT and CDR2 is YYEEEE. CDR3 length: 13 residues. V was trimmed by 1 base and J by 1 base, leaving 5 bases between them. The CDR3 sequence: CASSLPPNTEAFF. CDR3 nucleotide sequence: TGTGCCAGCAGCTTGCCGCCGAACACTGAAGCTTTCTTT.

This sequence joins TRBV20-1 and TRBJ2-2; no firm D call. CDR1 is DFQATT, CDR2 SNEGSKA, per germline (reference sequence). Trimming pared 1 base from V and 3 bases from J, leaving 9 bases between. The CDR3 extends over 14 amino acids. The CDR3 is CSARGERYTGELFF. CDR3 DNA sequence: TGCAGTGCTAGAGGTGAACGTTACACCGGGGAGCTGTTTTTT.

The V and J genes are TRBV5-6 and TRBJ1-1; D remains ambiguous. Germline values: CDR1 SGHDT, CDR2 YYEEEE. The ends were cut back, 2 bases at V and 0 bases at J, with 8 bases in the middle. The CDR3 is 14 residues long. The CDR3 loop is CASSLRLLNTEAFF. In DNA form, the CDR3 reads TGTGCCAGCAGCTTACGACTCCTGAACACTGAAGCTTTCTTT.

This clonotype came up a few times. This chain uses TRBV10-3 with TRBJ2-7; no definite D call. CDR3 length equals 13 residues. The germline CDR1 and CDR2 sequences are ENHRY and SYGVKD. V was shortened by 2 bases and J by 3 bases, with 8 bases between the two germline ends. The CDR3 sequence: CAISEGYNYEQYV. In DNA, the CDR3 is TGTGCCATCAGTGAGGGTTACAACTACGAGCAGTACGTC.

The chain couples TRBV9 to TRBJ1-1; D gene unclear. The germline V gene has CDR1 SGDLS and CDR2 YYNGEE. Trimming left V 0 bases short and J 0 bases short, with 9 bases between. The CDR3 has 15 amino acids. CDR3 in amino acids: CASSVEALMNTEAFF. The CDR3 nucleotides are TGTGCCAGCAGCGTAGAAGCGCTTATGAACACTGAAGCTTTCTTT.

The rearrangement joins TRBV5-1 to TRBJ2-1; D is possibly TRBD2 (6 bases). The germline V gene encodes CDR1 SGHRS and CDR2 YFSETQ. The CDR3 consists of 15 residues. Between the trimmed V and J ends, which lost 0 bases and 8 bases, there was a span of 15 bases. CDR3 loop: CASSLAHGGDDEQFF. The CDR3 coding sequence is TGCGCCAGCAGCTTGGCTCACGGGGGTGACGATGAGCAGTTCTTC.

About this clonotype: A single base separates this from a much larger clone, so it may be a read error. The chain uses TRBV7-9 and TRBJ1-6; 10 bases map to TRBD1. The CDR3 totals 15 residues. The germline V gene has CDR1 SEHNR and CDR2 FQNEAQ (reference sequence). After removal of 1 base from V and 9 bases from J, the junction contained 3 bases not matched to a gene. CDR3 in amino acids: CASSLGRTGGSPLHF. CDR3 DNA sequence: TGTGCCAGCAGCTTAGGACGGACAGGGGGTTCACCCCTCCACTTT.

V usage is TRBV5-6 and J usage is TRBJ2-1, with TRBD2 identical over 10 bases. Per germline, CDR1 SGHDT and CDR2 YYEEEE. The CDR3 is 15 amino acids. V lost 4 bases to trimming and J lost 4 bases; unmatched junction nucleotides: 5. CDR3 in DNA: TGTGCCAGCAGCCCTTCAGCGGGGGGGTACAATGAGCAGTTCTTC. This translates into CASSPSAGGYNEQFF.

This clonotype was counted only a few times. V gene TRBV6-6 combines with J gene TRBJ1-5, with 7 positions matching TRBD1. In germline, CDR1 is MNHNY, CDR2 SVGAGI (reference sequence). With V trimmed by 7 bases and J by 3 bases, 3 bases remained unmatched. CDR3 size: 13 residues. The CDR3 sequence: CASIGGNNQPQHF. For the CDR3, the DNA is TGTGCCAGCATAGGGGGCAACAATCAGCCCCAGCATTTT.

This chain links TRBV4-2 with TRBJ1-1, with D possibly being TRBD1 (6 bases). CDR3 size: 15 residues. V was clipped by 1 base and J by 0 bases, with 9 bases between them. Germline V CDR1 and CDR2: LGHNA, YNFKEQ. Here the CDR3 DNA reads TGTGCCAGCAGCCAAGCAGGGGCCGTGAACACTGAAGCTTTCTTT. Translated: CASSQAGAVNTEAFF.

This clonotype turned up a few times. The chain is built from TRBV4-2 and TRBJ2-5; D is uncertain. Between the trimmed V and J ends, which lost 0 bases and 4 bases, there was a span of 9 bases. Per the germline V gene, CDR1 is LGHNA and CDR2 is YNFKEQ. The length of the CDR3 is 14 residues. CDR3 protein: CASSQEDGGETQYF. CDR3 sequence (DNA): TGTGCCAGCAGCCAAGAGGACGGCGGAGAGACCCAGTACTTC.

The table lists this clonotype with a few counts. The chain combines TRBV20-1 with TRBJ2-1, with D possibly being TRBD1 (6 bases). Trimming cost V 3 bases and J 11 bases, with 11 bases left between them. CDR3 size: 11 residues. Germline V CDR1 and CDR2: DFQATT, SNEGSKA (reference sequence). The CDR3 DNA sequence: TGCAGTGCTAGGGGGGCCGGGAAGCAGTTCTTC. Its translation is CSARGAGKQFF.

The chain recombines TRBV5-1 with TRBJ2-1, with TRBD1 matching 11 bases. The trim removed 4 bases at V and 7 bases at J, leaving 7 bases unmatched. CDR3 length: 15 amino acids. The germline V gene encodes CDR1 SGHRS and CDR2 YFSETQ. The CDR3: CASSRGQGAPNEQFF. The CDR3 DNA follows: TGCGCCAGCAGCCGAGGACAGGGGGCGCCTAATGAGCAGTTCTTC.

CDR3 sequence: CASSPTKGTQYF. The DNA of the CDR3 is TGTGCCAGCTCACCAACGAAGGGGACCCAGTACTTC. The chain joins TRBV18 to TRBJ2-5; D is undetermined. The germline gives CDR1 KGHSH, CDR2 LQKENI. The CDR3 runs to 12 residues. V gave up 2 bases and J gave up 7 bases, with 8 bases separating them.

This chain connects TRBV5-1 to TRBJ2-5, with D tentatively TRBD1 (7 bases). The CDR3 loop spans 14 amino acids. V was cut by 6 bases and J by 5 bases, with 17 bases left in between. Germline V gene lookup returns CDR1 SGHRS and CDR2 YFSETQ. The CDR3 DNA is TGCGCCAGCACGGAGACAGGGAGGTCGGAGACCCAGTACTTC. Its protein product is CASTETGRSETQYF.

This clonotype was counted between two and nine times. The chain employs TRBV5-4 and TRBJ2-2; a weak D match, TRBD2 (6 bases). This CDR3 has 14 amino acids. Germline loops: CDR1 SGHNT, CDR2 YYREEE (reference sequence). Trimming cost V 4 bases and J 4 bases, with 11 bases left between them. The DNA for the CDR3 is TGTGCCAGCAGCGCGGACTATTCCACCGGGGAGCTGTTTTTT. Protein product: CASSADYSTGELFF.

This clonotype came up a few times. V usage is TRBV5-5 and J usage is TRBJ2-6; TRBD1 might be the D (6 bases). Trimming left V 1 base short and J 7 bases short, with 18 bases between. Germline values: CDR1 SGHKS, CDR2 YYEKEE (reference sequence). The length of the CDR3 is 17 residues. CDR3 sequence (DNA): TGTGCCAGCAGCTTGATGGGCAGGGGTAGAGGAGCCAACGTCCTGACTTTC. This encodes CASSLMGRGRGANVLTF.

This clonotype has just a few counts. The V call is TRBV2, the J call TRBJ1-2; possibly TRBD1 for D (6 bases). CDR1 is SNHLY, CDR2 FYNNEI, per germline. V dropped 6 bases and J dropped 5 bases, with 19 bases sitting between them. The CDR3 sequence is 15 residues long. For the CDR3, the DNA is TGTGCCAGCAGCCACCAAGGGGGGACGGTTTATGGCTACACCTTC. Residues: CASSHQGGTVYGYTF.

The chain carries TRBV7-2 and TRBJ2-7; the D is unclear. Looked up from germline, CDR1 is SGHTA and CDR2 is FQGNSA. V shed 1 base and J shed 0 bases, with 10 bases lying between them. The CDR3 extends over 15 amino acids. This CDR3 reads CASSLELWSSYEQYV. The CDR3, as DNA: TGTGCCAGCAGCTTAGAGTTGTGGAGCTCCTACGAGCAGTACGTC.

In its sample, this clonotype was seen once. This rearrangement joins TRBV6-2 or TRBV6-3 to TRBJ2-7; 8 bases are a match to TRBD1. Germline CDR1 MNHEY, CDR2 SVGEGT. J was trimmed by 2 bases and V by 6 bases; bases with no gene match: 9. The CDR3 consists of 15 residues. CDR3 loop: CASSHGQGITYEQYF. CDR3 nucleotides: TGTGCCAGCAGCCACGGACAGGGAATTACCTACGAGCAGTACTTC.

The CDR3 DNA reads as TGTGCCAGCACCCCCCCGTACGGTAACACAGATACGCAGTATTTT. Translation gives CASTPPYGNTDTQYF. The chain carries TRBV7-9 and TRBJ2-3; D is undetermined. This CDR3 spans 15 amino acids. The V gene lost 7 bases and the J gene lost 2 bases, with 16 bases spanning the gap. Germline CDR1 and CDR2: SEHNR and FQNEAQ (reference sequence).

This clonotype came up a few times. V gene TRBV5-1 combines with J gene TRBJ2-7; 11 bases are a match to TRBD2. The V and J ends lost 0 bases and 3 bases, in that order; junction bases with no gene match: 11. The germline gives CDR1 SGHRS, CDR2 YFSETQ. This CDR3 has 18 residues. CDR3 protein: CASSLGLGTSGLSYEQYF. The CDR3, as DNA: TGCGCCAGCAGCTTGGGTCTCGGGACTAGCGGCCTAAGCTACGAGCAGTACTTC.

This clonotype was recorded at least ten times. A read error is possible here, since a much larger clone lies one base away. The CDR3 is CASSLPETQYF. In nucleotides, the CDR3 is TGTGCCAGCAGCTTACCAGAGACCCAGTACTTC. The rearrangement links TRBV7-2 to TRBJ2-5; the D is unclear. CDR1 is SGHTA and CDR2 is FQGNSA in the germline V gene. V was trimmed by 2 bases and J by 4 bases, leaving 2 bases between them. The CDR3 is 11 amino acids.

V and J are TRBV20-1 and TRBJ1-1; 12 bases are shared with TRBD1. Losses at the gene ends were 6 bases for V and 9 bases for J; bases not matched to a gene: 5. This CDR3 is built from 12 residues. Germline V gene sequence: CDR1 DFQATT, CDR2 SNEGSKA (reference sequence). Here the CDR3 reads CSAVRDRGQAFF. The CDR3 DNA sequence: TGCAGTGCGGTAAGGGACAGGGGGCAAGCTTTCTTT.

This clonotype was picked up many times. The V gene is TRBV4-1, the J gene TRBJ2-3; TRBD2 aligns across 7 bases. The CDR3 totals 14 residues. The germline V gene has CDR1 MGHRA and CDR2 YSYEKL. V dropped 1 base and J dropped 5; count of bases not matched to a gene: 3. The CDR3 bases are TGCGCCAGCAGCCAAGCGGGGGGATTAGATACGCAGTATTTT. Translating gives CASSQAGGLDTQYF.

In its sample, this clonotype was seen a few times. This chain links TRBV7-9 with TRBJ2-5, with 10 bases fitting TRBD2. V lost 5 bases and J lost 1; bases outside the gene matches: 7. CDR3 size: 16 residues. Per the germline V gene, CDR1 is SEHNR and CDR2 is FQNEAQ (reference sequence). CDR3 bases: TGTGCCAGCAGCCAGGGACTAGCGTGGGTCCAAGAGACCCAGTACTTC. It is translated as CASSQGLAWVQETQYF.